The sequence of this T cell receptor (beta chain) was determined in a study of cytomegalovirus exposure and HLA in healthy donors. There are a few counts of this clone. The PCR made use of 60 Vbeta and 13 Jbeta primers. Libraries were prepared by immunoSEQ multiplex PCR; TCRdb keeps only in-frame clonotypes and omits some of them. The sample carries about 140,000 clones, roughly 78% recorded once. V was clipped by 0 bases and J by 0 bases, with 14 bases between them. The CDR3 is made up of 16 amino acids. Germline V CDR1 and CDR2: GTSNPN, SVGIG (reference sequence). The clonotype was recovered from a female donor in good health and CMV-seronegative. The chain links TRBV30 to TRBJ1-2; TRBD1 is a possible D gene (5 bases). The sample taken for sequencing was PBMCs. The CDR3 coding sequence is TGTGCCTGGAGTGTAGTTATTGGGGCATCTAACTATGGCTACACCTTC. It specifies CAWSVVIGASNYGYTF.